This T cell receptor (beta chain) was observed in a study of cytomegalovirus exposure and HLA in healthy donors. Notes on the study in general: Later analysis showed TCR association rates varying by HLA locus, highest for DRB1 and lowest for HLA-C.

PCR was performed using 60 Vbeta and 13 Jbeta primers. Per the original data handling: Approximately 11 million of the about 80 million unique TCR beta chains counted in a later analysis were shared. Repertoires were generated with immunoSEQ multiplex PCR, while TCRdb's copy carries only in-frame clones and drops some. Clone size and V and J calls were adopted from that table, with D and trimming inferred from the DNA. This table has approximately 110,000 clones, 80% to 85% appearing once. Healthy bone marrow donors made up the donor group. V shed 6 bases, J shed 12 bases, and the junction held 19 bases outside the gene matches. Germline V lookup: CDR1 SGHAT, CDR2 FQNNGV. The CDR3 contains 15 residues. Comments on this clone: Its antigen is unknown.

This chain joins TRBV11-2 and TRBJ2-7; TRBD2 aligns across 8 bases. Sample: PBMCs. This clonotype originated in a woman in her twenties or thirties in good health and CMV-seronegative. The CDR3 loop reads CASRPGGSGAGSPYF. The CDR3 DNA is TGTGCCAGCAGACCAGGTGGTAGCGGGGCCGGCTCCCCGTACTTC.